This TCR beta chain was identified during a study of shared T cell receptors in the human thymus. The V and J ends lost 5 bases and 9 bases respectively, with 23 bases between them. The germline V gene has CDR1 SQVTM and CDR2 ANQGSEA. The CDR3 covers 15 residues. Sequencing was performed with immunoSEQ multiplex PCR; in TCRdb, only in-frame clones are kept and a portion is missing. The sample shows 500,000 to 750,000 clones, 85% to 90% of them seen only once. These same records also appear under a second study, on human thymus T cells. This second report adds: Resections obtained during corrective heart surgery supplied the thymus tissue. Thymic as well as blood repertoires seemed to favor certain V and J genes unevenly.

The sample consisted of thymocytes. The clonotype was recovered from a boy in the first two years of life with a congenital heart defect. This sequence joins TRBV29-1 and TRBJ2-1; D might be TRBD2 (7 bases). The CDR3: CSVRGGRRGNLEQFF. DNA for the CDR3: TGCAGCGTTAGGGGGGGGCGTCGCGGGAATCTTGAGCAGTTCTTC.